Reported below is one T cell receptor (beta chain). What it binds is unknown. This specimen comes from a study of radiation and T cells in renal cell carcinoma. Overall study results and limits: From baseline, blood top tumor clonotypes peaked at 2 weeks post-radiation.

The table came from immunoSEQ multiplex PCR; TCRdb's copy has only in-frame clones and leaves some out. The sample consists of about 170,000 clones, about nine tenths of them appearing once. Stated time point: blood 4 weeks post-SBRT, at nephrectomy. Treatment of the sample: 15 Gy SBRT to primary tumor, nephrectomy 4 weeks later. Nephrectomy followed 15 Gy stereotactic body radiation by 4 weeks. Blood was sampled at baseline, 2 weeks and 4 weeks after SBRT. The patient's renal cell carcinoma had clear cell pathology. The CDR3 loop spans 15 amino acids. Trimming took off 1 base at V and 0 bases at J, with 9 bases between the two ends. Looked up from germline, CDR1 is SGHTA and CDR2 is FQGTGA.

V usage is TRBV7-3 and J usage is TRBJ1-1; tentative D call: TRBD1 (5 bases). The sample consisted of blood, taken from a patient whose treatment included radiotherapy and nephrectomy. This clonotype was sampled from a woman aged 50 to 65 with renal cell carcinoma. The CDR3 sequence is CASSLSPGLNTEAFF. The CDR3 DNA reads TGTGCCAGCAGCTTAAGTCCAGGGCTGAACACTGAAGCTTTCTTT.